This T cell receptor beta chain was sequenced in a study of blood T cell repertoires in COVID-19. Study as a whole: From T cells, B-cell-depleted T cells, or PBMCs came the material, which was cDNA or gDNA.

Method: immunoSEQ multiplex PCR; TCRdb's copy keeps in-frame clones and lacks some. The sample yields around 220,000 clones, 84% seen once. In terms of age and location, participants ranged from roughly 18 to 100 years and lived in about two dozen US areas. Clinical history reported by participants formed the basis on which cohorts were assigned. Recovered status in Cohort 3 required two negative PCRs, clearance, or symptom resolution. V lost 6 bases, J lost 6 bases, and 9 bases lay in between. Germline V CDR1 and CDR2: DFQATT, SNEGSKA (reference sequence). The CDR3 runs 10 residues. The sequenced sample consisted of PBMCs or T cells enriched from blood (not recorded which). The V and J genes are TRBV20-1 and TRBJ2-7; D is perhaps TRBD1 (5 bases). The clonotype was recovered from a woman aged 40-49 years who had recovered from COVID-19. The CDR3 region is CSAQGSEQYF. For the CDR3, the DNA is TGCAGTGCGCAGGGCTCCGAGCAGTACTTC.